This passage covers 5 T cell receptor beta chains from one sample sequenced in a study of T cells in Graves' hyperthyroidism and ophthalmopathy. RNA transcripts served as the template for amplifying TCR beta CDR3 regions. HTBI primers were used for first-round RT-PCR of the TCR CDR3. In TCRdb, the multiplex PCR reads were re-called with MiXCR into one record per CDR3 protein. The table includes about 380,000 distinct CDR3 sequences, approximately 13% detected once. Sequencing was carried out using blood. The receptors here all came from a man under 40 with Graves' hyperthyroidism that later progressed to Graves' ophthalmopathy.

Details on this clonotype: A much more abundant neighbour one base away suggests this may be a read error. This chain links TRBV3-1 with TRBJ2-7, with TRBD2 as a possible D gene (7 bases). Looked up from germline, CDR1 is LGHDT and CDR2 is YNNKEL (reference sequence). The CDR3 runs to 14 residues. The ends were cut back, 4 bases at V and 5 bases at J, with 15 bases in the middle. The CDR3 is CASSPGGPGDEQYF. CDR3 nucleotide sequence: TGTGCCAGCAGCCCGGGGGGCCCGGGGGACGAGCAGTACTTC.

The chain links TRBV5-1 to TRBJ2-3; 8 bases agree with TRBD1. There are 15 residues in the CDR3. The trim removed 1 base at V and 5 bases at J, leaving 6 bases unmatched. Germline CDR1 reads SGHRS; CDR2 reads YFSETQ. The CDR3: CASSLQGAQGDTQYF. In nucleotides, the CDR3 is TGCGCCAGCAGCTTGCAGGGGGCGCAGGGAGATACGCAGTATTTT.

This chain uses TRBV19 with TRBJ2-1; possibly TRBD1 for D (5 bases). This CDR3 is 14 amino acids long. Deletions cut 7 bases from V and 4 bases from J, with 14 bases between. In germline, CDR1 is LNHDA, CDR2 SQIVND (reference sequence). This CDR3 reads CASTIRGSYNEQFF. CDR3 sequence (DNA): TGTGCCAGTACCATAAGGGGCAGTTACAATGAGCAGTTCTTC.

This clonotype was seen many times. This chain uses TRBV6-1 with TRBJ1-6, with D maybe TRBD1 (6 bases). Germline V gene data show CDR1 as MNHNS and CDR2 as SASEGT. V dropped 5 bases and J dropped 5 bases, with 16 bases sitting between them. CDR3 length: 16 residues. Written as DNA, the CDR3 is TGTGCCAGCAGTCGGTGGCCAAACAGGGATAATTCACCCCTCCACTTT. Protein sequence: CASSRWPNRDNSPLHF.

This clonotype was recorded at least ten times. This chain links TRBV4-1 with TRBJ1-2, with 9 bases that match TRBD1. Germline CDR1 is MGHRA and CDR2 is YSYEKL. V lost 4 bases to trimming and J lost 6 bases; unmatched junction nucleotides: 6. The CDR3 sequence is 14 residues long. CDR3 protein: CASSRRDRDDGYTF. DNA for the CDR3: TGCGCCAGCAGCCGTCGGGACAGGGACGATGGCTACACCTTC.